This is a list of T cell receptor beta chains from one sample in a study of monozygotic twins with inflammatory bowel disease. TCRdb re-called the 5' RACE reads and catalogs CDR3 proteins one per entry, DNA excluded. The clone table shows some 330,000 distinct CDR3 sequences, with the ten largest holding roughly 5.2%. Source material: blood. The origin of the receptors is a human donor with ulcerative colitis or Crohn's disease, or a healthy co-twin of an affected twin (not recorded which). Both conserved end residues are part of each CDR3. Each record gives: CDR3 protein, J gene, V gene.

cdr3_aa: CASKGPQESQYF; j_call: TRBJ2-5; v_call: TRBV3-1
cdr3_aa: CASSLSADKETQYF; j_call: TRBJ2-5; v_call: TRBV7-9
cdr3_aa: CASCPQGLEEKLFF; j_call: TRBJ1-4; v_call: TRBV6-6
cdr3_aa: CATSKAALSSYEQYF; j_call: TRBJ2-7; v_call: TRBV15
cdr3_aa: CASSEVAGGLGDTQYF; j_call: TRBJ2-3; v_call: TRBV2
cdr3_aa: CASSLGGMGEQYF; j_call: TRBJ2-7; v_call: TRBV11-2
cdr3_aa: CASSLIGGPQNEQFF; j_call: TRBJ2-1; v_call: TRBV28
cdr3_aa: CASSFFGGDGKLFF; j_call: TRBJ1-4; v_call: TRBV12-3/TRBV12-4
cdr3_aa: CSARDRAGPTGYNEQFF; j_call: TRBJ2-1; v_call: TRBV20-1
cdr3_aa: CASSTALSGELFF; j_call: TRBJ2-2; v_call: TRBV14
cdr3_aa: CASSYHPPRDTQYF; j_call: TRBJ2-3; v_call: TRBV6-6
cdr3_aa: CASSPQAQETQYF; j_call: TRBJ2-5; v_call: TRBV18
cdr3_aa: CASSLAPAGELTGELFF; j_call: TRBJ2-2; v_call: TRBV12-3/TRBV12-4
cdr3_aa: CANGRGGLSTDTQYF; j_call: TRBJ2-3; v_call: TRBV28
cdr3_aa: CASSFLPGDSRSYEQYF; j_call: TRBJ2-7; v_call: TRBV27
cdr3_aa: CASRYGSPVSEQYF; j_call: TRBJ2-7; v_call: TRBV6-2/TRBV6-3
cdr3_aa: CASSYDATNEKLFF; j_call: TRBJ1-4; v_call: TRBV6-6
cdr3_aa: CASSSGTGLPEQYF; j_call: TRBJ2-7; v_call: TRBV12-3/TRBV12-4